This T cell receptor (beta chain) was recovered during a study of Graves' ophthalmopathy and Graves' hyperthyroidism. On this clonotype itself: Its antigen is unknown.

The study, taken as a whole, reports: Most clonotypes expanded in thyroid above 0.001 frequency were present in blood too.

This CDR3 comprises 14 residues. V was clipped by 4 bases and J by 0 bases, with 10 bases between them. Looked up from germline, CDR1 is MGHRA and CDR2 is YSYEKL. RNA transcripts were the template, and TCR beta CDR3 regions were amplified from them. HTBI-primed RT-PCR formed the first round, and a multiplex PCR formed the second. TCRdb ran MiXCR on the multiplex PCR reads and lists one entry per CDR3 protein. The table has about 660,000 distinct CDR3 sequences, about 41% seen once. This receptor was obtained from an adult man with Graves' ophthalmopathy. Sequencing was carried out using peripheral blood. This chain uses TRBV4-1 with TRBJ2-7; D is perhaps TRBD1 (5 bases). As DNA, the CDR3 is TGCGCCAGCAGCCCCTTGACAGTCTCCTACGAGCAGTACTTC. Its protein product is CASSPLTVSYEQYF.